This is a list of T cell receptor beta chains from one sample in a study of blood T cell repertoires in COVID-19. Profiling relied on immunoSEQ multiplex PCR, and the TCRdb table lists in-frame clones only, not all of them. The sample shows some 300,000 clones, around 86% of them seen only once. The sequenced sample was peripheral blood. The receptors were sampled from a man in his 70s with acute or convalescent COVID-19. CDR3s include the opening cysteine and the closing phenylalanine or tryptophan. Fields, in order: J gene, V gene, D gene, clone size, CDR3 protein, CDR3 DNA. D genes are given only for firm matches. Expanded clones get a size class; other rows say once, few or many, or leave the size out.

TRBJ2-3 | TRBV5-1 | NA | NA | CASSPVPTQVGTDTQYF | TGCGCCAGCAGCCCTGTCCCCACACAGGTAGGGACAGATACGCAGTATTTT
TRBJ1-4 | TRBV4-3 | NA | once | CASSQSYTQGPTNEKLFF | TGCGCCAGCAGCCAATCTTATACGCAGGGCCCCACTAATGAAAAACTGTTTTTT
TRBJ1-2 | TRBV3-1/TRBV3-2 | TRBD1 | few | CASSQTGGRPNYGYTF | TGTGCCAGCAGCCAGACAGGGGGCCGCCCCAACTATGGCTACACCTTC
TRBJ1-6 | TRBV11-2 | NA | few | CASSFDGRGYNSPLHF | TGTGCCAGCAGCTTCGACGGCCGGGGCTATAATTCACCCCTCCACTTT
TRBJ1-5 | TRBV6-1 | NA | NA | CASSEVPNQPQHF | TGTGCCAGCAGTGAAGTCCCGAATCAGCCCCAGCATTTT
TRBJ1-1 | TRBV7-2 | NA | NA | CASSSNGGYTEAFF | TGTGCCAGCAGCTCCAACGGGGGTTACACTGAAGCTTTCTTT
TRBJ2-1 | TRBV7-9 | TRBD2 | NA | CASSLIASGNNEQFF | TGTGCCAGCAGCTTAATTGCTAGCGGGAACAATGAGCAGTTCTTC
TRBJ2-7 | TRBV29-1 | NA | NA | CSVGGGPQVEQYF | TGCAGCGTTGGTGGGGGCCCCCAAGTCGAGCAGTACTTC
TRBJ1-4 | TRBV27 | NA | NA | CASSFSATNEKLFF | TGTGCCAGCAGTTTTAGTGCTACTAATGAAAAACTGTTTTTT
TRBJ2-2 | TRBV19 | TRBD1 | NA | CASRNRGKTGELFF | TGTGCCAGCAGAAACAGGGGAAAGACCGGGGAGCTGTTTTTT
TRBJ2-1 | TRBV5-4 | NA | NA | CASRIGGNSIGEQFF | TGTGCCAGCAGAATAGGCGGGAACTCCATTGGTGAGCAGTTCTTC
TRBJ2-3 | TRBV27 | NA | NA | CASSLISRGTDTQYF | TGTGCCAGCAGTTTAATCAGCAGGGGCACAGATACGCAGTATTTT
TRBJ2-5 | TRBV28 | TRBD2 | NA | CASSSVLAGAKETQYF | TGTGCCAGCAGTTCGGTACTAGCGGGGGCGAAAGAGACCCAGTACTTC
TRBJ2-1 | TRBV7-8 | TRBD2 | NA | CASSRGTSGGIQQFF | TGTGCCAGCAGCCGGGGGACTAGCGGGGGTATTCAGCAGTTCTTC
TRBJ2-1 | TRBV6-5 | NA | NA | CASSYKGGQFF | TGTGCCAGCAGTTACAAGGGAGGGCAGTTCTTC
TRBJ2-2 | TRBV5-1 | TRBD1 | NA | CASSSLFGGQGVLNTGELFF | TGCGCCAGCAGCTCCCTCTTTGGGGGACAGGGGGTGTTGAACACCGGGGAGCTGTTTTTT
TRBJ1-1 | TRBV25-1 | TRBD1 | NA | CASSEFSGGWTEAFF | TGTGCCAGCAGTGAATTTTCAGGGGGCTGGACTGAAGCTTTCTTT
TRBJ2-3 | TRBV2 | NA | NA | CASSGGRSSADTQYF | TGTGCCAGCAGTGGGGGGCGGAGCTCGGCAGATACGCAGTATTTT
TRBJ2-7 | TRBV28 | TRBD1 | NA | CASSPGDRGLYEQYF | TGTGCCAGCAGCCCCGGAGACAGGGGGCTCTACGAGCAGTACTTC
TRBJ2-3 | TRBV18 | TRBD2 | NA | CASSPTSGSSDTQYF | TGTGCCAGCTCACCGACTAGCGGGAGTTCGGATACGCAGTATTTT
TRBJ2-5 | TRBV12-3/TRBV12-4 | NA | NA | CASGRTVQETQYF | TGTGCCAGCGGACGGACAGTCCAAGAGACCCAGTACTTC
TRBJ1-1 | TRBV5-1 | NA | NA | CASSFGETLNTEAFF | TGCGCCAGCAGCTTTGGGGAGACATTGAACACTGAAGCTTTCTTT
TRBJ2-7 | TRBV9 | NA | NA | CASSASTGRGYEQYF | TGTGCCAGCAGCGCGAGTACCGGGAGAGGCTACGAGCAGTACTTC
TRBJ2-4 | TRBV28 | TRBD1 | NA | CASSSTGDAKNIQYF | TGTGCCAGCAGCTCCACAGGGGACGCAAAAAACATTCAGTACTTC
TRBJ1-2 | TRBV20-1 | NA | once | CSARGTRGYTF | TGCAGTGCTAGGGGGACACGGGGCTACACCTTC
TRBJ2-5 | TRBV7-2 | NA | NA | CASSLGYYGTQYF | TGTGCCAGCAGCTTAGGATACTACGGGACCCAGTACTTC
TRBJ2-7 | TRBV9 | TRBD1 | NA | CASTPRPGQFVEQYF | TGTGCCAGCACACCTCGGCCGGGACAGTTTGTTGAGCAGTACTTC
TRBJ2-5 | TRBV30 | NA | few | CAWGQSFQETQYF | TGTGCCTGGGGACAGTCTTTTCAAGAGACCCAGTACTTC
TRBJ2-7 | TRBV7-9 | NA | NA | CASSLATGSYEQYF | TGTGCCAGCAGCTTAGCGACTGGGTCCTACGAGCAGTACTTC
TRBJ2-2 | TRBV5-1 | NA | NA | CASSTDSMGGELFF | TGCGCCAGCAGCACGGACTCAATGGGTGGGGAGCTGTTTTTT
TRBJ1-6 | TRBV18 | NA | NA | CASSPEGLRYSPLHF | TGTGCCAGCTCACCAGAAGGACTGCGGTACTCACCCCTCCACTTT
TRBJ1-5 | TRBV27 | NA | NA | CASSFLSGDQPQHF | TGTGCCAGCAGTTTTCTGTCAGGGGATCAGCCCCAGCATTTT
TRBJ1-5 | TRBV28 | NA | NA | CASSRTVYSNQPQHF | TGTGCCAGCAGCCGGACAGTTTATAGCAATCAGCCCCAGCATTTT
TRBJ1-5 | TRBV4-3 | NA | few | CASSHPNLGGGLNQPQHF | TGCGCCAGCAGCCATCCCAATCTAGGTGGGGGCCTAAATCAGCCCCAGCATTTT
TRBJ1-2 | TRBV12-3/TRBV12-4 | TRBD1 | NA | CASSFGTGHGYTF | TGTGCCAGCAGTTTCGGGACAGGCCATGGCTACACCTTC
TRBJ1-5 | TRBV27 | TRBD1 | NA | CASSSLTGSQPQHF | TGTGCCAGCAGTTCTTTGACAGGGAGTCAGCCCCAGCATTTT
TRBJ2-7 | TRBV3-1/TRBV3-2 | TRBD1 | once | CASSPRDRGQEQYF | TGTGCCAGCAGCCCCCGGGACAGGGGGCAAGAGCAGTACTTC
TRBJ1-1 | TRBV7-9 | TRBD1 | NA | CASSTWGQNNTEAFF | TGTGCCAGCAGCACCTGGGGACAGAACAACACTGAAGCTTTCTTT
TRBJ2-5 | TRBV7-2 | TRBD2 | NA | CASSLFFSPASGKETQYF | TGTGCCAGCAGCTTATTCTTCTCGCCCGCTAGCGGTAAAGAGACCCAGTACTTC
TRBJ2-3 | TRBV6-4 | NA | NA | CASSDEARSGDTQYF | TGTGCCAGCAGTGACGAGGCTAGATCCGGGGATACGCAGTATTTT
TRBJ1-5 | TRBV19 | NA | once | CASSLRQGNQPQHF | TGTGCCAGTAGTCTAAGACAGGGCAATCAGCCCCAGCATTTT
TRBJ2-7 | TRBV20-1 | NA | few | CSASEFADSYEQYF | TGCAGTGCTAGTGAGTTTGCGGACTCCTACGAGCAGTACTTC
TRBJ2-5 | TRBV4-2 | TRBD2 | NA | CASSDGGAGGLEKTQYF | TGTGCCAGCAGCGACGGAGGCGCGGGGGGGCTTGAGAAGACCCAGTACTTC
TRBJ2-5 | TRBV4-1 | TRBD2 | NA | CASSQVEGTSGSSETQYF | TGCGCCAGCAGCCAAGTCGAGGGGACTAGCGGGAGTTCAGAGACCCAGTACTTC
TRBJ1-3 | TRBV28 | NA | once | CASSITGNTIYF | TGTGCCAGCAGTATAACTGGAAACACCATATATTTT
TRBJ2-3 | TRBV9 | TRBD2 | NA | CASSAPRGRNPSTDTQYF | TGTGCCAGCAGCGCACCGCGCGGGAGGAACCCTAGCACAGATACGCAGTATTTT
TRBJ1-1 | TRBV30 | NA | once | CAWSYMNTEAFF | TGTGCCTGGAGTTATATGAACACTGAAGCTTTCTTT